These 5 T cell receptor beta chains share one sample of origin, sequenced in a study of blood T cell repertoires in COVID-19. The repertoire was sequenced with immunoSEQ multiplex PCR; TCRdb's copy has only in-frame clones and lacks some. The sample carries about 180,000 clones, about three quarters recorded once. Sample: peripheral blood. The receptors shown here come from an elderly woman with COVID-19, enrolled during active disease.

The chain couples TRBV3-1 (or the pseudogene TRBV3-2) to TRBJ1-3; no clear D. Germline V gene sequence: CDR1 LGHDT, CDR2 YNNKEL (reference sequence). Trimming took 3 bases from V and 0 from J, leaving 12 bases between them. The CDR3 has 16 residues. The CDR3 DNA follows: TGTGCCAGCAGCCATTTCGACCGGAGCTCTGGAAACACCATATATTTT. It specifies CASSHFDRSSGNTIYF.

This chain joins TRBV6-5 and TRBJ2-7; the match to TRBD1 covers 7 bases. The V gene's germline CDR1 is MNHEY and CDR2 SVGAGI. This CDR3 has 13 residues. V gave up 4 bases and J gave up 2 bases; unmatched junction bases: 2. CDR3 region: CASSWGQPYEQYF. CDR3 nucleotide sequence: TGTGCCAGCAGTTGGGGACAGCCCTACGAGCAGTACTTC.

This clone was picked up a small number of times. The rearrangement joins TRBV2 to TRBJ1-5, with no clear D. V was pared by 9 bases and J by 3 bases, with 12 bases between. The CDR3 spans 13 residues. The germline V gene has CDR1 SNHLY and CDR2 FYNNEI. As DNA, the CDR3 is TGTGCCAGTTCCGGGGTGTTCAATCAGCCCCAGCATTTT. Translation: CASSGVFNQPQHF.

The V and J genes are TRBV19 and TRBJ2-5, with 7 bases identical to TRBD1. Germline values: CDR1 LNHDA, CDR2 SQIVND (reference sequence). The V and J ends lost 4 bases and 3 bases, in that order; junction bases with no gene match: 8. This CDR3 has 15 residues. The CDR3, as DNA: TGTGCCAGTAGTAAGTTCGGGACAGAAAAAGAGACCCAGTACTTC. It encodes CASSKFGTEKETQYF.

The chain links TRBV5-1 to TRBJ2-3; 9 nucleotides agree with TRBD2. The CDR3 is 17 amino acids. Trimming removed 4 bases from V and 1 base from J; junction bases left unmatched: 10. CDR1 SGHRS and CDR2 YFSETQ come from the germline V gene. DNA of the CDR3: TGCGCCAGCAGCATGAGACCTTTAGCGGGGGGCACAGATACGCAGTATTTT. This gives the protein CASSMRPLAGGTDTQYF.